Listed below are T cell receptor beta chains from one sample, sequenced in a study of cytomegalovirus exposure and HLA in healthy donors. Libraries were prepared by immunoSEQ multiplex PCR; TCRdb keeps only in-frame clonotypes and omits some of them. The repertoire holds around 120,000 clones, with around 80% as singletons. The material sequenced was PBMCs. These receptors were obtained from a woman in her thirties or forties in good health and CMV-seronegative. Each CDR3 is given without its conserved first and last residue. Fields, in order: V gene, clone size, CDR3 protein. Size is stated for part of the rows, as once, few or many counts, or as a class when the clone is expanded.

V gene: TRBV6-5; clone size: -; CDR3 protein: ASSYGGQALNYGYT
V gene: TRBV7-2; clone size: -; CDR3 protein: ASSLSDRDTQY
V gene: TRBV7-9; clone size: once; CDR3 protein: ASSFSQDTSGNTIY
V gene: TRBV29-1; clone size: -; CDR3 protein: SVAVQVNTEAF
V gene: TRBV29-1; clone size: -; CDR3 protein: SVEANRVDYGYT
V gene: TRBV6-5; clone size: -; CDR3 protein: ASRRTNYGYT
V gene: TRBV30; clone size: -; CDR3 protein: AWKERYLYEQY
V gene: TRBV19; clone size: few; CDR3 protein: ASSMYPGEIMNTEAF
V gene: TRBV7-2; clone size: -; CDR3 protein: ASSLARQGFKQY
V gene: TRBV10-3; clone size: -; CDR3 protein: AIMTSGGRRY
V gene: TRBV2; clone size: -; CDR3 protein: ASSVTFGYT
V gene: TRBV30; clone size: -; CDR3 protein: VYSGANVLT
V gene: TRBV5-4; clone size: once; CDR3 protein: ASSGGLAFYNEQF
V gene: TRBV7-9; clone size: -; CDR3 protein: ALAGGNGNEQF
V gene: TRBV5-8; clone size: -; CDR3 protein: ASSLDRENYGYT
V gene: TRBV28; clone size: -; CDR3 protein: ASREGVYGYT
V gene: TRBV5-1; clone size: -; CDR3 protein: ASSLAGSAQPQH
V gene: TRBV4-3; clone size: -; CDR3 protein: ASSQVRQGNSPLH
V gene: TRBV5-6; clone size: -; CDR3 protein: ASSLFRRGMNTEAF
V gene: TRBV7-8; clone size: -; CDR3 protein: ASSPRTRAPDGYT
V gene: TRBV10-3; clone size: -; CDR3 protein: AIGGAYSTNEQY
V gene: TRBV5-5; clone size: once; CDR3 protein: ASSVLDRGGTEAF
V gene: TRBV28; clone size: few; CDR3 protein: ASRGTGDTEAF
V gene: TRBV6-1; clone size: -; CDR3 protein: ASTLLTARILAF
V gene: TRBV27; clone size: few; CDR3 protein: ASSPVSGGYEKLF
V gene: TRBV6-1; clone size: -; CDR3 protein: ASLRGGANEQF
V gene: TRBV7-2; clone size: -; CDR3 protein: ASSDRVGPYEQY
V gene: TRBV9; clone size: -; CDR3 protein: ASSVEQGVHSGELF
V gene: TRBV19; clone size: -; CDR3 protein: ASSSARFHLTGDEQF
V gene: TRBV15; clone size: -; CDR3 protein: ATSRDPASGRMGQETQY
V gene: TRBV5-6; clone size: -; CDR3 protein: ASSSRQGGTEAF
V gene: TRBV29-1; clone size: -; CDR3 protein: SARVNRAGEKLF
V gene: TRBV4-1; clone size: -; CDR3 protein: ASSPTGWTEAF
V gene: TRBV28; clone size: few; CDR3 protein: ASRQQGRVGDY
V gene: TRBV7-9; clone size: once; CDR3 protein: ASTNRVRTEAF
V gene: TRBV10-3; clone size: -; CDR3 protein: AISDGENEKLF
V gene: TRBV28; clone size: -; CDR3 protein: VVGTAYEQY
V gene: TRBV6-5; clone size: -; CDR3 protein: ASSFGAGGEQY
V gene: TRBV18; clone size: -; CDR3 protein: ASSPISGAETQY
V gene: TRBV4-3; clone size: -; CDR3 protein: ASSLAGQGIPGELF
V gene: TRBV7-2; clone size: -; CDR3 protein: ASSRLAGVLINNEQF
V gene: TRBV18; clone size: -; CDR3 protein: ASSRGPDNYGYT
V gene: TRBV4-3; clone size: -; CDR3 protein: ASSHLMGARGELF
V gene: TRBV4-3; clone size: -; CDR3 protein: ASSQDPVLNYGYT
V gene: TRBV5-1; clone size: -; CDR3 protein: ASSTGTRETQY
V gene: TRBV7-8; clone size: -; CDR3 protein: ASSLRRGETSNTEAF
V gene: TRBV5-5; clone size: -; CDR3 protein: ASSLEGQDYNEQF
V gene: TRBV29-1; clone size: -; CDR3 protein: SVEDSYEQY